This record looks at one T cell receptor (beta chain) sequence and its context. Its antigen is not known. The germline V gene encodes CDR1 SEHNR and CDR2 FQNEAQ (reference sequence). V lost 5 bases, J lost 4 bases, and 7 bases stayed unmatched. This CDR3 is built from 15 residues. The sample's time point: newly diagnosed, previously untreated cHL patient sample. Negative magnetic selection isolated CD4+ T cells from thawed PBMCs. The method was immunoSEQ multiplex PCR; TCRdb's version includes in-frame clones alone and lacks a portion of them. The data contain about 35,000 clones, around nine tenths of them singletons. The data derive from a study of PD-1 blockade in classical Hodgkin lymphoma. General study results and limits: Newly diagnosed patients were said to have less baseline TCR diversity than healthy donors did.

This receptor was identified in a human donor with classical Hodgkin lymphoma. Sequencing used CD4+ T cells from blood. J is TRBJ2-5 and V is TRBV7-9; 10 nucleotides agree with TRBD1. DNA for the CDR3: TGTGCCAGCAGCGATGACCGGGACAGGGGAGAGACCCAGTACTTC. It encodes CASSDDRDRGETQYF.